A selection of T cell receptor beta chains follows, all from one sample in a study of T cell changes during pregnancy in multiple sclerosis. The repertoire was sequenced with immunoSEQ multiplex PCR; TCRdb's copy has only in-frame clones and lacks some. The repertoire has some 21,000 clones, 85% to 90% of them found once; the top ten carry 4.5% to 5.5%. The sample consisted of CD8+ T cells from peripheral blood mononuclear cells, taken in the second trimester of pregnancy. The receptors originated from a female donor in good health, enrolled as a control in a pregnancy study. The conserved cysteine and the conserved F or W are not part of the CDR3 here. Each record gives: V gene, D gene, J gene, CDR3 protein. A D gene is named only where the DNA matches it firmly.

TRBV28	-	TRBJ2-2	ASSSYPEGASNTGELF
TRBV28	-	TRBJ2-7	ASSLQASYEQY
TRBV7-9	TRBD1	TRBJ2-2	ASSPQGLDTGELF
TRBV9	TRBD2	TRBJ2-3	ASSVALWEGRRDTQY
TRBV6-1	TRBD2	TRBJ2-7	ASSEVGGDSYEQY
TRBV7-9	TRBD2	TRBJ2-7	ASSLGGTSGSHEQY
TRBV4-1	TRBD2	TRBJ2-1	ASSRTSEYNEQF
TRBV9	-	TRBJ2-7	ASSGPNGMDDEQY
TRBV6-4	-	TRBJ2-1	ASSETGEDDEQF
TRBV6-1	TRBD2	TRBJ2-1	ASREGGSSYNEQF
TRBV7-9	TRBD1	TRBJ1-5	ASSPTGSGDQPQH
TRBV9	-	TRBJ2-1	ASSVEEGEVF
TRBV2	TRBD1	TRBJ2-5	ASSGGQGLRETQY
TRBV19	TRBD1	TRBJ1-1	ASSMSTGTGIAEAF
TRBV6-1	TRBD1	TRBJ2-7	ASSEGTGGSYEQY
TRBV28	-	TRBJ2-7	ASSLSSRRIAFGEQY
TRBV7-9	TRBD2	TRBJ2-2	ASSKGLAVTWELF
TRBV28	TRBD1	TRBJ1-3	AGGGQGAGNTIY
TRBV11-2	-	TRBJ2-2	ASSLVATTRRSTGELF
TRBV7-9	TRBD1	TRBJ2-2	ASSPGQEDTGELF
TRBV2	TRBD2	TRBJ2-1	ASSESGRVSDEQF
TRBV6-4	TRBD2	TRBJ2-1	ASSERAGIASEEQF
TRBV9	-	TRBJ1-1	ASSVGGQGNTEAF
TRBV5-1	-	TRBJ1-1	ASSLRGASLNTEAF
TRBV28	-	TRBJ2-3	ASSFWASPDTQY
TRBV27	-	TRBJ2-7	ASSPNFGRNEQY
TRBV19	TRBD1	TRBJ1-5	ASSITGESNQPQH
TRBV19	TRBD2	TRBJ2-1	ASRDLAGPNEQF
TRBV19	TRBD1	TRBJ2-7	ASSPGTGGYWEQY
TRBV7-9	-	TRBJ2-7	ASSLVGNYEQY
TRBV2	-	TRBJ1-1	ASSTWGSVMNTEAF
TRBV7-2	TRBD2	TRBJ2-7	ASRSLAASYEQY
TRBV7-3	-	TRBJ2-1	ASSPLGGRLDEQF
TRBV5-4	-	TRBJ2-3	ASSLKGRITDTQY
TRBV5-6	TRBD1	TRBJ1-1	ASSPTFPGQGAEAF
TRBV19	TRBD1	TRBJ2-3	ASSIGTGEADTQY
TRBV19	-	TRBJ1-5	ASSMLDSYQPQH
TRBV28	TRBD1	TRBJ1-5	ASSLWGQLGNQPQH